These 17 T cell receptor beta chains were all obtained from the same sample, sequenced in a study of CD8+ T cells in alopecia areata. Extracted RNA was reverse transcribed, and the resulting cDNA served as sequencing template. Assay used: immunoSEQ multiplex PCR; TCRdb lists only in-frame clones, some missing. The sample records 130,000 or so clones, around 63% being singletons. Treatment noted: oral pan-JAK inhibitor, 5-10 mg twice daily. Sequencing used CD4+ T cells sorted from blood, obtained at week 4, from a patient treated with tofacitinib. Every receptor here comes from a human donor with alopecia areata.

This chain connects TRBV29-1 to TRBJ1-2; TRBD1 is a possible D gene (6 bases). V lost 7 bases and J lost 4, with 19 bases in between. The CDR3 extends over 14 amino acids. CDR1 SQVTM and CDR2 ANQGSEA come from the germline V gene. CDR3: CSAPDEQGAYGYTF. CDR3 in DNA: TGCAGCGCTCCAGATGAACAGGGTGCCTATGGCTACACCTTC.

This clone was seen more than once but under ten times. V usage is TRBV29-1 and J usage is TRBJ2-4, with TRBD1 identical over 8 bases. Unmatched junction bases numbered 6, after V lost 2 bases and J lost 9 bases. The CDR3 is made up of 13 amino acids. The germline CDR1 and CDR2 sequences are SQVTM and ANQGSEA. The CDR3 sequence is CSVEIRGQGIQYF. CDR3 coding DNA: TGCAGCGTTGAAATCAGGGGGCAGGGCATTCAGTACTTC.

The V gene is TRBV5-4, the J gene TRBJ1-6; D is unclear. The CDR3 has 16 residues. Trimming removed 6 bases from V and 0 bases from J, with 13 bases in between. Germline values: CDR1 SGHNT, CDR2 YYREEE (reference sequence). The CDR3 is CASNNILSSYNSPLHF. The DNA for the CDR3 is TGTGCCAGCAACAATATTCTAAGCTCCTATAATTCACCCCTCCACTTT.

This clone appeared a single time. The chain has TRBV5-5 and TRBJ2-3, with TRBD2 identical over 10 bases. CDR1 and CDR2 from the germline V gene are SGHKS and YYEKEE (reference sequence). Unmatched junction bases numbered 14, after V lost 4 bases and J lost 6 bases. This CDR3 is 17 amino acids long. CDR3 bases: TGTGCCAGCAGCCGGGCTAGCGGGAGTGCGGGGGTGGATACGCAGTATTTT. This encodes CASSRASGSAGVDTQYF. Looking up the rest from reference TRBV5-5 and TRBJ2-3 gives the full variable domain: DAGVTQSPTHLIKTRGQQVTLRCSPISGHKSVSWYQQVLGQGPQFIFQYYEKEERGRGNFPDRFSARQFPNYSSELNVNALLLGDSALYLCASSRASGSAGVDTQYFGPGTRLTVL.

J is TRBJ2-1 and V is TRBV15, with 8 bases lining up with TRBD2. V was pared by 6 bases and J by 10 bases, with 20 bases of the junction left unmatched. This CDR3 contains 17 residues. Germline V CDR1 and CDR2: LNHNV, YYDKDF (reference sequence). CDR3 bases: TGTGCCACCAGGCCTGAGAGTCAGCGGGAGAGGGCGGTCGAGCAGTTCTTC. This gives the protein CATRPESQRERAVEQFF.

The genes are TRBV29-1 and TRBJ2-3; TRBD2 aligns across 7 bases. The junction had 12 bases not matched to a gene; V was cut back by 6 bases and J by 3 bases. This CDR3 has 15 amino acids. Germline V CDR1 and CDR2: SQVTM, ANQGSEA. The CDR3 DNA is TGCAGCGTCCGGGGAGGGGTCGAGAGAACAGATACGCAGTATTTT. Translation: CSVRGGVERTDTQYF.

J is TRBJ2-7 and V is TRBV30; the match to TRBD2 covers 13 bases. Losses at the gene ends were 4 bases for V and 3 bases for J; bases not matched to a gene: 6. The length of the CDR3 is 15 residues. The germline gives CDR1 GTSNPN, CDR2 SVGIG (reference sequence). This CDR3 reads CAWTRGLAGHYEQYF. DNA of the CDR3: TGTGCCTGGACTAGGGGACTAGCGGGACACTACGAGCAGTACTTC.

The chain uses TRBV5-6 and TRBJ1-1, with unresolved D. This CDR3 spans 14 amino acids. Germline CDR1 is SGHDT and CDR2 is YYEEEE. V lost 1 base to trimming and J lost 4 bases, with 11 bases between them. CDR3: CASSLLREGTEAFF. CDR3 coding DNA: TGTGCCAGCAGCTTGCTGAGGGAGGGCACTGAAGCTTTCTTT.

The chain couples TRBV5-1 to TRBJ2-1, with D perhaps TRBD1 (5 bases). CDR3 length: 13 residues. V was clipped by 0 bases and J by 7 bases, with 8 bases between them. Germline CDR1 is SGHRS and CDR2 is YFSETQ. This chain's CDR3 is CASSLGRGNEQFF. DNA of the CDR3: TGCGCCAGCAGCTTGGGAAGGGGAAATGAGCAGTTCTTC.

This sequence joins TRBV4-1 and TRBJ2-7, with 8 nucleotides matching TRBD2. V lost 4 bases to trimming and J lost 0 bases; unmatched junction nucleotides: 8. CDR1 and CDR2 (germline): MGHRA, YSYEKL. There are 16 residues in the CDR3. The CDR3, as DNA: TGCGCCAGCAGCCTCCTTAGCGGGGTTAGCTCCTACGAGCAGTACTTC. Protein product: CASSLLSGVSSYEQYF.

This clone has just a few counts. The chain uses TRBV29-1 and TRBJ2-3, with D uncertain. The CDR3 is made up of 13 amino acids. V was clipped by 4 bases and J by 0 bases, with 8 bases between them. Germline assignment: CDR1 SQVTM and CDR2 ANQGSEA. CDR3 amino acids: CSVVVGSTDTQYF. The CDR3 DNA reads TGCAGCGTTGTTGTAGGGAGCACAGATACGCAGTATTTT.

This clone was picked up a small number of times. The gene calls are TRBV9 and TRBJ1-1; D is ambiguous. The germline CDR1 and CDR2 sequences are SGDLS and YYNGEE. Deletions cut 4 bases from V and 11 bases from J, with 18 bases between. The CDR3 totals 13 residues. CDR3 in amino acids: CASSPDGSLLAFF. The DNA for the CDR3 is TGTGCCAGCAGCCCCGACGGTTCCTTGCTGGCTTTCTTT.

The chain combines TRBV7-2 with TRBJ2-1, with D perhaps matching TRBD1 or TRBD2 (5 bases each). In germline, CDR1 is SGHTA, CDR2 FQGNSA. The CDR3 consists of 17 residues. V was shortened by 1 base and J by 1 base, with 14 bases between the two germline ends. CDR3 region: CASSLVEGPRSYNEQFF. The CDR3 coding sequence is TGTGCCAGCAGCTTAGTTGAGGGGCCCAGGTCCTACAATGAGCAGTTCTTC.

The V gene is TRBV27, the J gene TRBJ2-1; D may be TRBD2 (6 bases). This CDR3 region has 14 residues. Germline V gives CDR1 MNHEY, CDR2 SMNVEV (reference sequence). Trimming took off 6 bases at V and 7 bases at J, with 16 bases between the two ends. The CDR3 DNA reads TGTGCCAGCAGCCGGACTACACCGGGGAATGAGCAGTTCTTC. Residues: CASSRTTPGNEQFF.

The CDR3 reads CAWSVSPGRNYGYTF. The CDR3 nucleotides are TGTGCCTGGAGTGTATCGCCCGGACGGAACTATGGCTACACCTTC. The chain recombines TRBV30 with TRBJ1-2; D gene ambiguous. The CDR3 contains 15 residues. Germline V CDR1 and CDR2: GTSNPN, SVGIG (reference sequence). V lost 0 bases to trimming and J lost 2 bases, with 13 bases between them. Supplemented by reference TRBV30 and TRBJ1-2, the full variable domain reads SQTIHQWPATLVQPVGSPLSLECTVEGTSNPNLYWYRQAAGRGLQLLFYSVGIGQISSEVPQNLSASRPQDRQFILSSKKLLLSDSGFYLCAWSVSPGRNYGYTFGSGTRLTVV.

This clone turned up a few times. The V and J genes are TRBV7-2 and TRBJ2-7; 8 bases agree with TRBD1. Germline loops: CDR1 SGHTA, CDR2 FQGNSA. The CDR3 is made up of 14 amino acids. V was pared by 2 bases and J by 7 bases, with 7 bases of the junction left unmatched. The CDR3 here is CASSLHRGLNEQYF. DNA of the CDR3: TGTGCCAGCAGCTTACACAGGGGGTTGAATGAGCAGTACTTC.

This clone was counted only a few times. This chain links TRBV29-1 with TRBJ2-5; 11 bases agree with TRBD2. This CDR3 comprises 14 residues. CDR1 is SQVTM and CDR2 is ANQGSEA in the germline V gene. V trimming: 7 bases; J trimming: 9 bases; junction bases outside the gene matches: 13. CDR3 in amino acids: CSASLAGAIMAQYF. The CDR3 DNA is TGCAGCGCGTCACTAGCGGGGGCCATTATGGCCCAGTACTTC.